This T cell receptor (beta chain) was captured by sequencing in a study of OX40 agonist ivuxolimab in advanced cancers. In the study overall: Age averaged around 58 years (range about 23 to 80), and just over 80% were male.

The CDR3 extends over 15 amino acids. V lost 7 bases to trimming and J lost 7 bases; unmatched junction nucleotides: 14. The germline V gene encodes CDR1 MNHEY and CDR2 SVGAGI. The method was immunoSEQ multiplex PCR; TCRdb's version includes in-frame clones alone and lacks a portion of them. The data contain about 45,000 clones, around 84% of them seen just once; the ten biggest clones take up around 2.5%. The V and J genes are TRBV6-5 and TRBJ2-3; TRBD1 matches 7 bases. The sample consisted of CD4+ or CD8+ T cells sorted from blood, taken in a trial of the OX40 agonist ivuxolimab. This receptor was obtained from an adult with an advanced solid tumor such as melanoma, head and neck, liver or kidney cancer. The CDR3 coding sequence is TGTGCCAGCACAGACAGGGCAGGCCGGTCAAATACGCAGTATTTT. Its translation: CASTDRAGRSNTQYF.